What follows describes a single T cell receptor (beta chain). The target antigen is unknown. The length of the CDR3 is 13 residues. V shed 4 bases and J shed 6 bases, with 16 bases lying between them. In germline, CDR1 is GTSNPN, CDR2 SVGIG (reference sequence). This entry is derived from a study of T-cell memory formation after mild COVID-19. With constant-segment primers, 5'RACE yielded cDNA libraries of TCR alpha and TCR beta that carried sample barcodes and UMIs. TCRdb called the 5' RACE reads again in MiXCR, with one record for every CDR3 protein. There are around 370,000 distinct CDR3 sequences in the sample; roughly 21% occur only once, and approximately 13% lies in the top ten. Study-wide results and limits: Nothing showed for sure that second-wave clones peaking on day 37 were SARS-CoV-2 specific. Contracting CD4+ clones were located mainly in CM and EM, and CD8+ clones in EMRA.

The receptor's source is an adult woman who had mild COVID-19 (a few samples of this study predate the infection). Cell type and time point are not known. V is TRBV30 and J is TRBJ2-7; D may be TRBD1 (7 bases). The sequencing sample was made of PBMCs or a T cell subset sorted from them (not recorded which). Written as DNA, the CDR3 is TGTGCCTGGAAGAGGGGGCAGGGAGGCGAGCAGTACTTC. Translation gives CAWKRGQGGEQYF.